This TCR beta chain was profiled in a study of T cell repertoires in cytomegalovirus infection. About the research overall: Newly reported HLA-C-restricted and thoroughly characterized HLA-B-restricted CMV epitopes were employed. From public TCR beta signatures came an indication of both CMV infection and matching HLA type.

CDR1 is SGHVS, CDR2 FQNEAQ, per germline. This CDR3 has 16 residues. V gave up 5 bases and J gave up 2 bases, with 18 bases separating them. This clonotype was recorded at least ten times. The antigen is unknown. TCRdb processed the reads anew with MiXCR; each CDR3 protein has one entry. The table lists around 100,000 distinct CDR3 sequences, 42% of them singletons, with around 74% in the top ten. The chain is built from TRBV7-8 and TRBJ1-1; D is undetermined. The input for sequencing was CD8+ T cells from cultured PBMCs, taken from culture after CMV antigen stimulation. This receptor was taken from a human donor in good health (CMV status not recorded). Some clones in this sample may be carry-over from other donors' samples. Written as DNA, the CDR3 is TGTGCCAGCAGCCCAACCGTTACGACGGTCAACACTGAAGCTTTCTTT. This encodes CASSPTVTTVNTEAFF.